This entry lists 3 T cell receptor beta chains sequenced from one sample in a study of response to subunit inactivated influenza vaccine. TCRdb redid the calling of the RT-PCR reads with MiXCR, one entry per CDR3 protein. The repertoire holds hundreds of thousands of distinct CDR3 sequences, with approximately 14% as singletons. Source: PBMCs from blood, taken about 12 days after vaccination. The receptors originated from a man aged 50-60 years who received an inactivated influenza vaccine.

The V gene is TRBV23-1, the J gene TRBJ2-6, with TRBD2 matching over 7 bases. TRBV23-1 is labeled an ORF, and its function is uncertain. With 2 bases clipped from V and 1 base from J, the junction kept 2 bases outside the gene matches. This CDR3 contains 16 residues. The CDR3 here is CASSQPGGSGANVLTF. In DNA form, the CDR3 reads TGCGCCAGCAGTCAACCCGGGGGGTCTGGGGCCAACGTCCTGACTTTC.

The chain joins TRBV27 to TRBJ2-7; D may be TRBD2 (6 bases). Deletions cut 3 bases from V and 2 bases from J, with 11 bases between. This CDR3 is built from 14 residues. The germline V gene encodes CDR1 MNHEY and CDR2 SMNVEV (reference sequence). For the CDR3, the DNA is TGTGCCAGCAGTTTGAGCGGGTCAGCCTACGAGCAGTACTTC. This encodes CASSLSGSAYEQYF.

This clonotype was observed a few times. V gene TRBV7-8 combines with J gene TRBJ2-7, with D possibly TRBD1 on 6 matching bases. V was cut by 1 base and J by 2 bases, with 15 bases left in between. There are 16 residues in the CDR3. Germline loops: CDR1 SGHVS, CDR2 FQNEAQ. Written as DNA, the CDR3 is TGTGCCAGCAGCTTAGGGGGGCCGAAGGGTCCCTACGAGCAGTACTTC. This translates into CASSLGGPKGPYEQYF. Together with reference TRBV7-8 and TRBJ2-7, the CDR3 gives the full variable domain: GAGVSQSPRYKVAKRGQDVALRCDPISGHVSLFWYQQALGQGPEFLTYFQNEAQLDKSGLPSDRFFAERPEGSVSTLKIQRTQQEDSAVYLCASSLGGPKGPYEQYFGPGTRLTVT.